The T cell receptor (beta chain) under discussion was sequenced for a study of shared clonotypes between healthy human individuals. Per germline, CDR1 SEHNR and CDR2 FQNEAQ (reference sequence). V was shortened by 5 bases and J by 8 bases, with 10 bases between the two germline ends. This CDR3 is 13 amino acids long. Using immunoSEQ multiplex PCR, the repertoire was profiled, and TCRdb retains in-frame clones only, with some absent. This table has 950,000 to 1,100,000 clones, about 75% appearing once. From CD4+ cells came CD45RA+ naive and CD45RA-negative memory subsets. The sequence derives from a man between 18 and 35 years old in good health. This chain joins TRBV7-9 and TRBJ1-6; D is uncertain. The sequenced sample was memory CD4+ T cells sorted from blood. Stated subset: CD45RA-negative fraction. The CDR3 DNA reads TGTGCCAGCAGCCATACCCAGGATTCACCCCTCCACTTT. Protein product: CASSHTQDSPLHF.